This TCR beta chain was sequenced during a study of T cells in Graves' hyperthyroidism and ophthalmopathy. Study information: At initial diagnosis, before any treatment had begun, peripheral blood was obtained. Study-level results: Most thyroid clonotypes with frequency above 0.001 were detected in blood.

This clonotype was observed at least ten times. Its antigen is currently unknown. Per the germline V gene, CDR1 is KGHSH and CDR2 is LQKENI. The CDR3 has 13 amino acids. The V gene lost 2 bases and the J gene lost 8 bases, with 10 bases spanning the gap. RNA transcripts provided the source from which TCR beta CDR3 regions were amplified. HTBI primers were employed in a first-round RT-PCR of the TCR CDR3. TCRdb reanalysed the multiplex PCR reads using MiXCR and keeps one entry per CDR3 protein. This sample has roughly 700,000 distinct CDR3 sequences, with 11% to 15% found just once. Sample: blood. The receptor was derived from a woman aged 18-29 years with Graves' hyperthyroidism. V gene TRBV18 combines with J gene TRBJ2-1; D assignment may be TRBD1 or TRBD2 (6 bases each). The CDR3 loop is CASSPNREDEQFF. The CDR3, as DNA: TGTGCCAGCTCACCAAACAGGGAGGATGAGCAGTTCTTC.